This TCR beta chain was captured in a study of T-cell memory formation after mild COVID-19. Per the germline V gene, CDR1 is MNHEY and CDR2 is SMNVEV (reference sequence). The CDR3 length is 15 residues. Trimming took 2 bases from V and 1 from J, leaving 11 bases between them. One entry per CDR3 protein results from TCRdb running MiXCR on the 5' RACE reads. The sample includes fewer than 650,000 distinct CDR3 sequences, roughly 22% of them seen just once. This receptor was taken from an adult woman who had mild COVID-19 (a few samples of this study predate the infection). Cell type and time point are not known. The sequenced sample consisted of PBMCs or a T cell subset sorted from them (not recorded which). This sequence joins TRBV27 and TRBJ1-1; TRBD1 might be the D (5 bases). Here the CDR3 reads CASSLNLQGNTEAFF. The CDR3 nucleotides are TGTGCCAGCAGTTTAAATCTTCAGGGGAACACTGAAGCTTTCTTT.